This section outlines one T cell receptor beta chain sequence together with its context. Its target is not known. Focal radiation was given together with CTLA-4 blockade (ipilimumab) to patients with chemo-refractory metastatic non-small-cell lung cancer. This specimen comes from a study of radiotherapy plus CTLA-4 blockade in lung cancer. About the research overall: With 31% of patients having disease control, objective responses were seen in approximately 19%.

Notes on the study in general: Together with interferon-beta, which increased in serum after radiation, early dynamic changes in blood T cell clones were reportedly the best predictors of response. Following radiotherapy plus ipilimumab, tumor-derived TCR clones expanded in the blood.

The CDR3 loop spans 16 amino acids. Germline trimming cut 0 bases from V and 5 bases from J; bases unmatched to any gene: 6. Germline assignment: CDR1 SGHDN and CDR2 FVKESK. Method: immunoSEQ multiplex PCR; TCRdb's copy keeps in-frame clones and lacks some. The repertoire holds around 99,000 clones, with roughly 88% as singletons. The V gene is TRBV14, the J gene TRBJ2-1; 8 nucleotides match TRBD2. The input for sequencing was peripheral blood, taken from a patient treated with radiotherapy plus ipilimumab. The receptor comes from a human donor with non-small cell lung cancer that progressed on radiotherapy plus ipilimumab. The CDR3 sequence is CASSQESSGEDNEQFF. CDR3 nucleotide sequence: TGTGCCAGCAGCCAAGAAAGTAGCGGGGAAGACAATGAGCAGTTCTTC.